This TCR beta chain emerged from a study of blood T cell repertoires in COVID-19. In the authors' methods: Amplification of reference gene primers provided the estimated nucleated cell counts. Data came from immunoSEQ multiplex PCR; TCRdb stores just in-frame clones and leaves some out. D and trimming were read from the DNA, whereas the V and J calls and clone size are those reported in that table. Among 250,000 to 300,000 clones listed, roughly 87% were seen once. The CDR3 runs 14 residues. J lost 9 bases, V lost 3 bases, and 9 bases had no gene match. Per germline, CDR1 SGDLS and CDR2 YYNGEE. The TCR sequence derives from a woman aged 50 to 65 who had recovered from COVID-19. The sequenced sample was peripheral blood. V and J are TRBV9 and TRBJ2-1; TRBD2 agrees at 7 bases. In DNA, the CDR3 is TGTGCCAGCAGCGCCAGGAGGGAGGGCGGTGAGCAGTTCTTC. Translated, it gives CASSARREGGEQFF. The full variable domain, completed using reference TRBV9 and TRBJ2-1, is DSGVTQTPKHLITATGQRVTLRCSPRSGDLSVYWYQQSLDQGLQFLIQYYNGEERAKGNILERFSAQQFPDLHSELNLSSLELGDSALYFCASSARREGGEQFFGPGTRLTVL.